The rows below give T cell receptor beta chains drawn from one sample of a study of OX40 agonist ivuxolimab in advanced cancers. Using immunoSEQ multiplex PCR, the repertoire was profiled, and TCRdb retains in-frame clones only, with some absent. The sample lists around 100,000 clones, roughly nine tenths occurring once. Specimen: CD4+ or CD8+ T cells sorted from blood, collected in a trial of the OX40 agonist ivuxolimab. Every receptor here comes from an adult with an advanced solid tumor such as melanoma, head and neck, liver or kidney cancer. Each CDR3 is given with its conserved first and last residue. The D gene is left open where the match is weak. Not all rows give a size; the values are once, few, many and, for expanded clones, a class.

clone_size | j_call | d_call | v_call | cdr3_nt | cdr3_aa
NA | TRBJ2-3 | NA | TRBV21-1 | TGTGCCAGCAGCTGGGTTAGACAGCGACGCACAGATACGCAGTATTTT | CASSWVRQRRTDTQYF
NA | TRBJ2-7 | NA | TRBV7-2 | TGTGCCAGCAGCTTAGCTTTACCCATTGCAGGGTTCTACGAGCAGTACTTC | CASSLALPIAGFYEQYF
NA | TRBJ2-6 | NA | TRBV7-3 | TGTGCCAGCAGCTGGTCAGGGGTCGGAGGAGGGGCCAACGTCCTGACTTTC | CASSWSGVGGGANVLTF
few | TRBJ1-2 | NA | TRBV13 | TGTGCCAGCAGCTTAGGCTCCGGGGACGGCTATGGCTACACCTTC | CASSLGSGDGYGYTF
NA | TRBJ2-3 | NA | TRBV13 | TGTGCCAGCAGCTTAGGGGGAAGGGTTGATGGCACAGATACGCAGTATTTT | CASSLGGRVDGTDTQYF
once | TRBJ1-1 | TRBD1 | TRBV5-4 | TGTGCCAGCAGCTCGGACAGGTCTTTGGGAGCTTTCTTT | CASSSDRSLGAFF
NA | TRBJ1-2 | NA | TRBV27 | TGTGCCAGCAGTCCCCACCAGGCAGCGGCCAGGGATGGCTACACCTTC | CASSPHQAAARDGYTF
NA | TRBJ2-5 | TRBD1 | TRBV27 | TGTGCCAGCAGTTTATTGGCGGCAGGGGGTTTCCAAGAGACCCAGTACTTC | CASSLLAAGGFQETQYF
NA | TRBJ2-7 | NA | TRBV5-6 | TGTGCCAGCAGCTCGGGACCCTACGAGCAGTACTTC | CASSSGPYEQYF
NA | TRBJ2-3 | NA | TRBV6-4 | TGTGCCAGCAGTCTTGACGGACTCACAGATACGCAGTATTTT | CASSLDGLTDTQYF
NA | TRBJ1-5 | NA | TRBV28 | TGTGCCAGCAGTTTAAAAGGGGAGCCCCAGCATTTT | CASSLKGEPQHF
NA | TRBJ2-1 | TRBD2 | TRBV7-9 | TGTGCCAGCAGCCGACGTACTAGCGGGAGGGGTCTCTACAATGAGCAGTTCTTC | CASSRRTSGRGLYNEQFF
few | TRBJ1-5 | NA | TRBV7-9 | TGTGCCAGCAGCTTAACGAGCAATCAGCCCCAGCATTTT | CASSLTSNQPQHF
NA | TRBJ2-1 | TRBD1 | TRBV19 | TGTGCCAGTAGTATAGGACAGGGGTACAATGAGCAGTTCTTC | CASSIGQGYNEQFF
NA | TRBJ1-4 | NA | TRBV19 | TGTGCCAGTAGTCGCCAGGGTTTAGATGAAAAACTGTTTTTT | CASSRQGLDEKLFF
once | TRBJ2-7 | NA | TRBV5-1 | TGCGCCAGCAGCTTGGGTGGACAGAACTACGAGCAGTACTTC | CASSLGGQNYEQYF
NA | TRBJ2-7 | NA | TRBV11-2 | TGTGCCAGCAGCTTCGTCAGGGGCACCTACGAGCAGTACTTC | CASSFVRGTYEQYF
NA | TRBJ2-7 | NA | TRBV2 | TGTGCCAGCAGCACGGGGTACGAGCAGTACTTC | CASSTGYEQYF
NA | TRBJ1-1 | TRBD1 | TRBV2 | TGTGCCAACAGGACAGGGAGGAAGAACACTGAAGCTTTCTTT | CANRTGRKNTEAFF
few | TRBJ1-1 | NA | TRBV5-6 | TGTGCCAGCAGCTTTAACTCTGAAGCTTTCTTT | CASSFNSEAFF
NA | TRBJ2-5 | NA | TRBV7-2 | TGTGCCAGCAGCTTACTGGGGCGGGGAGAGACCCAGTACTTC | CASSLLGRGETQYF
NA | TRBJ1-1 | NA | TRBV19 | TGTGCCAGTAGTAATCCCCGCCGGGGTCGTATCTCACCGAACACTGAAGCTTTCTTT | CASSNPRRGRISPNTEAFF
NA | TRBJ2-6 | NA | TRBV5-1 | TGCGCCAGCAGCTTGGCCGGGAACACGGCTGGGGCCAACGTCCTGACTTTC | CASSLAGNTAGANVLTF
NA | TRBJ1-4 | NA | TRBV6-5 | TGTGCCAGCAGTAGAGGCGGCGGGGTTAATGAAAAACTGTTTTTT | CASSRGGGVNEKLFF
once | TRBJ2-4 | TRBD2 | TRBV5-8 | TGTGCCAGCAGCTTAAATCGGGGAGGGAAAGTCATTCAGTACTTC | CASSLNRGGKVIQYF